This is a list of T cell receptor beta chains from one sample in a study of radiotherapy plus CTLA-4 blockade in lung cancer. Data came from immunoSEQ multiplex PCR; TCRdb stores just in-frame clones and leaves some out. The sample lists about 87,000 clones, around 87% occurring once. The material was peripheral blood, obtained from a patient treated with radiotherapy plus ipilimumab. These receptors were taken from a human donor with non-small cell lung cancer that progressed on radiotherapy plus ipilimumab. Both conserved end residues are part of each CDR3. The D gene is left open where the match is weak. Not all rows give a size; the values are once, few, many and, for expanded clones, a class.

j_gene,abundance,v_gene,d_gene,CDR3aa,CDR3nt
TRBJ1-5,NA,TRBV30,NA,CAWSVSRTDVQRPQHF,TGTGCCTGGAGTGTATCGAGGACGGATGTCCAGCGGCCCCAGCATTTT
TRBJ2-1,once,TRBV4-1,NA,CASSLAVGSYNEQFF,TGCGCCAGCAGCCTAGCGGTAGGTTCCTACAATGAGCAGTTCTTC
TRBJ2-2,NA,TRBV7-9,NA,CASSLGSNTGELFF,TGTGCCAGCAGCTTAGGGTCAAACACCGGGGAGCTGTTTTTT
TRBJ1-4,NA,TRBV9,NA,CASSEGGWGEKLFF,TGTGCCAGCAGCGAAGGGGGTTGGGGTGAAAAACTGTTTTTT
TRBJ2-2,once,TRBV9,TRBD1,CASSAPATGVAGELFF,TGTGCCAGCAGCGCACCCGCGACAGGGGTGGCCGGGGAGCTGTTTTTT
TRBJ2-5,NA,TRBV5-1,NA,CASSPRGTRQVKETQYF,TGCGCCAGCAGCCCGAGGGGGACGAGACAGGTTAAAGAGACCCAGTACTTC
TRBJ2-2,few,TRBV20-1,NA,CSASRTGELFF,TGCAGTGCCTCGAGGACCGGGGAGCTGTTTTTT
TRBJ1-4,NA,TRBV27,NA,CASSLAANEKLFF,TGTGCCAGCAGTTTGGCGGCTAATGAAAAACTGTTTTTT
TRBJ1-5,NA,TRBV19,NA,CASSPGAYSNQPQHF,TGTGCCAGTAGTCCAGGGGCTTATAGCAATCAGCCCCAGCATTTT
TRBJ2-1,NA,TRBV27,NA,CASSLEGYEQFF,TGTGCCAGCAGTCTTGAGGGGTATGAGCAGTTCTTC
TRBJ2-2,NA,TRBV4-2,TRBD1,CASSPQGDTGELFF,TGTGCCAGCAGCCCCCAGGGGGACACCGGGGAGCTGTTTTTT
TRBJ2-6,NA,TRBV30,NA,CAWSFDSGANVLTF,TGTGCCTGGAGCTTCGACTCTGGGGCCAACGTCCTGACTTTC
TRBJ1-1,NA,TRBV20-1,NA,CSAKGGTEAFF,TGCAGTGCTAAAGGGGGAACTGAAGCTTTCTTT
TRBJ1-1,NA,TRBV6-1,NA,CASSDSSAEAFF,TGTGCCAGCAGTGATAGCAGCGCTGAAGCTTTCTTT
TRBJ1-5,NA,TRBV19,NA,CASSTRQGSNQPQHF,TGTGCCAGTAGTACCCGCCAAGGAAGCAATCAGCCCCAGCATTTT
TRBJ2-7,NA,TRBV19,TRBD1,CASSKPGTGGDTLQYF,TGTGCCAGTAGTAAACCCGGGACAGGGGGGGATACGTTGCAGTACTTC
TRBJ1-1,NA,TRBV9,NA,CASSGQGGGNTEAFF,TGTGCCAGCAGCGGGCAGGGTGGGGGGAACACTGAAGCTTTCTTT
TRBJ2-6,NA,TRBV6-5,NA,CASSYTGSGANVLTF,TGTGCCAGCAGTTACACCGGGTCCGGGGCCAACGTCCTGACTTTC
TRBJ1-2,NA,TRBV7-2,NA,CASSPVEGSRRYGYTF,TGTGCCAGCAGCCCCGTGGAGGGGTCCCGACGCTATGGCTACACCTTC
TRBJ2-2,few,TRBV6-5,NA,CASSYSRGGYGELFF,TGTGCCAGCAGTTACTCGAGGGGGGGGTACGGGGAGCTGTTTTTT
TRBJ2-1,NA,TRBV18,NA,CASSPGQGTQFF,TGTGCCAGCTCACCAGGGCAGGGGACTCAGTTCTTC
TRBJ2-5,NA,TRBV19,NA,CASSFRGLQETQYF,TGTGCCAGTAGTTTCCGGGGCCTCCAAGAGACCCAGTACTTC
TRBJ1-2,NA,TRBV4-1,NA,CASSQDPQGPFNYGYTF,TGCGCCAGCAGCCAAGACCCCCAGGGGCCCTTTAACTATGGCTACACCTTC
TRBJ1-6,NA,TRBV7-2,NA,CASSLGRRADSPLHF,TGTGCCAGCAGCTTAGGTCGCAGGGCTGATTCACCCCTCCACTTT
TRBJ1-2,NA,TRBV4-2,NA,CASSQAKGVGQVSYGYTF,TGTGCCAGCAGCCAAGCGAAGGGTGTTGGACAAGTAAGCTATGGCTACACCTTC
TRBJ1-2,once,TRBV9,NA,CASSVGIGEGDGYTF,TGTGCCAGCAGCGTAGGGATAGGGGAAGGCGATGGCTACACCTTC
TRBJ2-7,NA,TRBV2,TRBD2,CATQLARSSYEQYF,TGTGCCACCCAACTAGCGCGAAGCTCCTACGAGCAGTACTTC
TRBJ1-2,NA,TRBV20-1,NA,CSARAVHGYTF,TGCAGTGCTAGAGCGGTGCATGGCTACACCTTC
TRBJ2-7,NA,TRBV5-5,NA,CASSLRAESYEQYF,TGTGCCAGCAGCTTGCGGGCGGAGAGTTACGAGCAGTACTTC
TRBJ2-7,NA,TRBV7-9,TRBD2,CASSLGGSGYEQYF,TGTGCCAGCAGCTTAGGCGGGAGTGGTTACGAGCAGTACTTC
TRBJ1-2,once,TRBV5-5,NA,CASSLMTSNYGYTF,TGTGCCAGCAGCTTGATGACAAGTAACTATGGCTACACCTTC
TRBJ2-1,NA,TRBV4-2,TRBD2,CASSQGIGAGASYNEQFF,TGTGCCAGCAGCCAAGGAATAGGGGCGGGAGCTTCCTACAATGAGCAGTTCTTC
TRBJ2-5,NA,TRBV7-2,TRBD1,CASSRDSPETQYF,TGTGCCAGCAGCCGGGACAGCCCAGAGACCCAGTACTTC
TRBJ1-3,NA,TRBV2,NA,CASTLPQGSGNTIYF,TGTGCCAGCACCCTCCCACAGGGATCTGGAAACACCATATATTTT
TRBJ2-7,NA,TRBV7-9,TRBD2,CASSRAGQEQYF,TGTGCCAGCAGCCGAGCGGGGCAGGAGCAGTACTTC
TRBJ2-7,NA,TRBV5-1,NA,CASSGEYEQYF,TGCGCCAGCAGCGGGGAGTACGAGCAGTACTTC
TRBJ1-2,once,TRBV25-1,NA,CASSESLGGGLYGYTF,TGTGCCAGCAGTGAAAGTCTGGGAGGGGGGTTGTATGGCTACACCTTC
TRBJ2-7,NA,TRBV2,NA,CASRTSYHEQYF,TGTGCCAGCAGGACAAGTTACCACGAGCAGTACTTC
TRBJ2-7,NA,TRBV10-3,TRBD1,CAISDGQGKVGEQYF,TGTGCCATCAGTGACGGACAGGGTAAGGTCGGCGAGCAGTACTTC
TRBJ1-2,NA,TRBV7-8,NA,CASSLEGANYGYTF,TGTGCCAGCAGCTTAGAGGGGGCTAACTATGGCTACACCTTC
TRBJ1-1,NA,TRBV18,TRBD1,CASSPVGQEAFF,TGTGCCAGCTCCCCAGTGGGACAGGAAGCTTTCTTT
TRBJ2-2,once,TRBV5-1,NA,CASTPAVPGNTGELFF,TGCGCCAGTACCCCTGCGGTCCCCGGTAACACCGGGGAGCTGTTTTTT
TRBJ2-2,NA,TRBV7-8,NA,CASSLGLVGSGELFF,TGTGCCAGCAGCTTAGGGCTAGTTGGATCCGGGGAGCTGTTTTTT
TRBJ1-1,NA,TRBV5-1,NA,CASSPPGPEAFF,TGCGCCAGCAGCCCTCCGGGACCTGAAGCTTTCTTT
TRBJ2-7,NA,TRBV6-5,TRBD2,CASRNYAGGPYEQYF,TGTGCCAGCAGGAACTATGCGGGGGGCCCCTACGAGCAGTACTTC
TRBJ1-1,NA,TRBV7-9,NA,CASSLGINTEAFF,TGTGCCAGCAGCTTAGGAATCAACACTGAAGCTTTCTTT
TRBJ1-2,NA,TRBV2,NA,CASSLGGGGYTF,TGTGCCAGCAGTCTTGGGGGGGGCGGCTACACCTTC
TRBJ1-2,NA,TRBV14,NA,CASSSTVYGYTF,TGTGCCAGCAGCTCGACAGTATATGGCTACACCTTC
TRBJ2-7,NA,TRBV5-4,TRBD2,CASSLGGLATSEQYF,TGTGCCAGCAGCTTGGGAGGACTAGCAACCTCCGAGCAGTACTTC
TRBJ1-4,NA,TRBV6-6,TRBD1,CASSDRAATNEKLFF,TGTGCCAGCAGCGACAGGGCCGCAACTAATGAAAAACTGTTTTTT
TRBJ1-2,NA,TRBV15,TRBD1,CATSGLGTGARDGYTF,TGTGCCACCAGCGGACTGGGGACAGGGGCTAGGGATGGCTACACCTTC
TRBJ2-2,NA,TRBV6-1,NA,CASRGVVTGELFF,TGTGCCAGCAGAGGGGTGGTCACCGGGGAGCTGTTTTTT
TRBJ2-1,NA,TRBV7-9,TRBD2,CASRAGEWSEQFF,TGTGCCAGCAGGGCGGGAGAATGGAGTGAGCAGTTCTTC